The rows below give T cell receptor beta chains drawn from one sample of a study of T cell responses to AZD1222 COVID-19 vaccine. Using immunoSEQ multiplex PCR, the repertoire was profiled, and TCRdb retains in-frame clones only, with some absent. Counted here are about 78,000 clones, 90% occurring once; the ten biggest clones make up 1.3% to 1.5%. The sequenced sample was peripheral blood, obtained 28 days after the second AZD1222 dose. The source is an adult who received the AZD1222 COVID-19 vaccine. CDR3s include the opening cysteine and the closing phenylalanine or tryptophan. The order of the fields is J gene, V gene, CDR3 protein.

>TRBJ1-4|TRBV5-1
CASSLGGNEKLFF
>TRBJ1-1|TRBV7-9
CASSLRITGEYTEAFF
>TRBJ1-1|TRBV9
CASSPGGRTEAFF
>TRBJ1-2|TRBV9
CASSVGQNRGSGYTF
>TRBJ1-5|TRBV10-3
CAISLGGGEPQHF
>TRBJ2-5|TRBV20-1
CSASSRGTQETQYF
>TRBJ2-5|TRBV5-6
CASSLGMGGTETQYF
>TRBJ1-1|TRBV5-1
CASGTGKATEAFF
>TRBJ1-4|TRBV6-6
CASSIGQVQDEKLFF
>TRBJ2-7|TRBV27
CASSLSTVSEQYF
>TRBJ2-7|TRBV27
CASSRQGGLLPYEQYF
>TRBJ1-2|TRBV7-9
CASSPRRTGYGYTF
>TRBJ2-1|TRBV4-1
CASSQDRIGTDNEQFF
>TRBJ2-7|TRBV9
CASSGTFTYEQYF
>TRBJ1-5|TRBV4-1
CASSQGTGGQPQHF
>TRBJ2-1|TRBV6-2/TRBV6-3
CASSFLVAGEQFF
>TRBJ2-5|TRBV19
CASSRYQETQYF
>TRBJ1-4|TRBV3-1/TRBV3-2
CASRRGGQNEKLFF
>TRBJ1-5|TRBV25-1
CASSPDRGSNQPQHF
>TRBJ2-2|TRBV13
CASSLVSFYVGGTGELFF
>TRBJ1-1|TRBV19
CASSIVGKGPRAFF
>TRBJ2-7|TRBV5-1
CASSIGQTYEQYF
>TRBJ2-5|TRBV5-1
CASSLGSGIGETQYF
>TRBJ1-5|TRBV4-1
CASSPGLAYRSSQPQHF
>TRBJ1-1|TRBV5-1
CASRGKGTNTEAFF
>TRBJ2-5|TRBV9
CASSVGGDGTQYF
>TRBJ1-1|TRBV4-2
CASSKALGRENTEAFF
>TRBJ2-7|TRBV14
CASSQEPPDSALRLDRENSYEQYF
>TRBJ2-5|TRBV4-2
CASSQAPPFSGGAVETQYF
>TRBJ1-1|TRBV6-5
CASRGQGWTEAFF
>TRBJ1-1|TRBV18
CASSSGGSTEAFF
>TRBJ1-6|TRBV28
CASRQGMGYNSPLHF
>TRBJ1-5|TRBV4-1
CASSQDLRDQPQHF
>TRBJ2-5|TRBV5-8
CASSFSRGGDETQYF
>TRBJ1-3|TRBV6-5
CASSLGQSYGNTIYF
>TRBJ1-2|TRBV29-1
CSVVWQGDYGYTF
>TRBJ2-7|TRBV6-5
CASSYPGTGGFEQYF